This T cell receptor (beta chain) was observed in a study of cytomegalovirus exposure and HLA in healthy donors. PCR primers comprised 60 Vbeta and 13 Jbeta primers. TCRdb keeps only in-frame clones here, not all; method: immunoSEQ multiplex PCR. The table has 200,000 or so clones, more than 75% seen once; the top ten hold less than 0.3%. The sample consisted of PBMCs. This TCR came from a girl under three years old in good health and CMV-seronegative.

CDR3 coding DNA: TGTGCCAGCAGCTTTGGACTAGCGGAGCCGGCAGATACGCAGTATTTT. Its translation: CASSFGLAEPADTQYF. This chain links TRBV7-6 with TRBJ2-3; 10 bases agree with TRBD2. This CDR3 contains 16 residues. CDR1 and CDR2 (germline): SGHVS, FNYEAQ. Trimming at V came to 3 bases and at J to 4 bases, leaving 7 bases not matched to a gene.